The rows below give T cell receptor beta chains drawn from one sample of a study of blood T cell repertoires in COVID-19. Assay used: immunoSEQ multiplex PCR; TCRdb lists only in-frame clones, some missing. This repertoire shows fewer than 50,000 clones, approximately 70% found once; its top ten account for around 6.5%. Specimen: peripheral blood. Every receptor here comes from an elderly man with acute or convalescent COVID-19. Both conserved end residues are part of each CDR3. A D gene is named only where the DNA matches it firmly. Size values are once, few and many counts, or a class for expanded clones, and some rows have none.

>.|TRBJ2-3|few|TRBV2
CASTRGWSRTDTQYF
TGTGCCAGCACCAGGGGTTGGAGCCGCACAGATACGCAGTATTTT
>.|TRBJ1-6|.|TRBV6-2/TRBV6-3
CASSYRGAVYNSPLHF
TGTGCCAGCAGTTACCGGGGGGCCGTCTATAATTCACCCCTCCACTTT
>.|TRBJ1-2|once|TRBV12-3/TRBV12-4
CASSSLGYGYTF
TGTGCCAGCAGCTCCCTCGGCTATGGCTACACCTTC
>TRBD1|TRBJ2-7|.|TRBV19
CASSTLGQGKKTGEQYF
TGTGCCAGTAGTACCTTGGGACAGGGGAAAAAAACGGGAGAGCAGTACTTC
>TRBD1|TRBJ2-1|.|TRBV19
CASSNRGNRNEQFF
TGTGCCAGTAGTAACAGGGGAAATCGTAATGAGCAGTTCTTC
>TRBD1|TRBJ1-4|few|TRBV4-1
CASSQAPRGTGNEKLFF
TGCGCCAGCAGCCAAGCCCCTCGGGGGACAGGGAATGAAAAACTGTTTTTT
>TRBD2|TRBJ2-5|.|TRBV5-4
CASSLVTSGPKETQYF
TGTGCCAGCAGCTTGGTTACTAGCGGGCCGAAAGAGACCCAGTACTTC
>TRBD2|TRBJ2-5|.|TRBV19
CACARGRLEGGETQYF
TGTGCCTGTGCAAGAGGTCGTTTGGAGGGAGGGGAGACCCAGTACTTC
>TRBD1|TRBJ1-1|.|TRBV2
CASILTGAEAFF
TGTGCCAGCATCCTGACAGGGGCTGAAGCTTTCTTT
>.|TRBJ1-3|.|TRBV7-8
CASSLGAGGNTIYF
TGTGCCAGCAGCTTAGGTGCAGGGGGAAACACCATATATTTT
>TRBD2|TRBJ2-7|once|TRBV3-1/TRBV3-2
CASSQGGTSGMVREQYF
TGTGCCAGCAGCCAGGGAGGGACTAGCGGGATGGTGAGGGAGCAGTACTTC
>.|TRBJ2-3|.|TRBV6-2/TRBV6-3
CASSYSVGTQYF
TGTGCCAGCAGTTACTCTGTCGGTACGCAGTATTTT
>.|TRBJ1-1|.|TRBV4-1
CASSPEGAGITEAFF
TGCGCCAGCAGCCCCGAGGGCGCCGGGATTACTGAAGCTTTCTTT
>TRBD1|TRBJ1-1|.|TRBV5-4
CASSLPSGTGVTEAFF
TGTGCCAGCAGCTTGCCCTCAGGGACAGGGGTCACTGAAGCTTTCTTT